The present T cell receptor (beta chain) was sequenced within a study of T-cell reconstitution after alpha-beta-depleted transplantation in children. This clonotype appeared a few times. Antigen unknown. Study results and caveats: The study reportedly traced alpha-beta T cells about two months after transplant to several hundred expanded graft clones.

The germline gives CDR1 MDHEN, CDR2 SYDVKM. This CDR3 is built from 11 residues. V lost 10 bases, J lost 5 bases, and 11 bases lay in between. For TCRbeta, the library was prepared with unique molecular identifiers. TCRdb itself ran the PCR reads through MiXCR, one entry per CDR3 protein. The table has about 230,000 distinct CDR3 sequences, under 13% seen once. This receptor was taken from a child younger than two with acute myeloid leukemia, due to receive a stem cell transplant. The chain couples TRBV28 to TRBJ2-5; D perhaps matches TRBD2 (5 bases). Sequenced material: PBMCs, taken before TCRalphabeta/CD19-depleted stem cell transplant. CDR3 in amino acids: CATLQRETQYF. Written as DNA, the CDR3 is TGTGCCACGTTACAGCGGGAGACCCAGTACTTC. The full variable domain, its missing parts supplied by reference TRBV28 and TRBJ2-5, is DVKVTQSSRYLVKRTGEKVFLECVQDMDHENMFWYRQDPGLGLRLIYFSYDVKMKEKGDIPEGYSVSREKKERFSLILESASTNQTSMYLCATLQRETQYFGPGTRLLVL.